This T cell receptor (beta chain) originates from a study of Graves' ophthalmopathy and Graves' hyperthyroidism. This clonotype has just a few counts. Amplification from RNA transcripts yielded the TCR beta CDR3 regions. First-round RT-PCR used HTBI primers; second-round multiplex PCR followed. One entry per CDR3 protein results from TCRdb running MiXCR on the multiplex PCR reads. The data contain 900,000 to 1,200,000 distinct CDR3 sequences, less than 45% of them singletons. Germline loops: CDR1 SGHTS, CDR2 YDEGEE. The CDR3 has 15 amino acids. Trimming cost V 5 bases and J 6 bases, with 17 bases left between them.

The clonotype comes from an adult man with Graves' hyperthyroidism. The chain recombines TRBV5-8 with TRBJ2-2, with a weak D call TRBD1 (6 bases). The sequenced material came from peripheral blood or thyroid tissue (not recorded which). CDR3 DNA: TGTGCCAGCAGTTTGCTAAGGGGGTTTGCCGGGGAGCTGTTTTTT. This translates into CASSLLRGFAGELFF.